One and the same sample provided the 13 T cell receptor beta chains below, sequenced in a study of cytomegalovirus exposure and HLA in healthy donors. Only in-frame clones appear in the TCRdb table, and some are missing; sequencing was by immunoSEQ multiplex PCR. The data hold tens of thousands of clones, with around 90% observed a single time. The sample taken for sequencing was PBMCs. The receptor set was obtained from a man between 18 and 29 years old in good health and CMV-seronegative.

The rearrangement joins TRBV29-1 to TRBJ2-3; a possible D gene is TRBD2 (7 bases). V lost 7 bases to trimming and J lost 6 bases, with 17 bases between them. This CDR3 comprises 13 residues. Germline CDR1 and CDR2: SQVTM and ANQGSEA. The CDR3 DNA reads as TGCAGCGGTCGGGGGGCGACTTTGGATACGCAGTATTTT. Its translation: CSGRGATLDTQYF.

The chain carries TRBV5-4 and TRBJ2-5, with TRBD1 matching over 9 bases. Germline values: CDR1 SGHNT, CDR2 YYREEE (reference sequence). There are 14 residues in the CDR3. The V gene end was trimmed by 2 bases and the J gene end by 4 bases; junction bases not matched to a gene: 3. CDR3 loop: CASSFPDRGETQYF. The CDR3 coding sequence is TGTGCCAGCAGCTTTCCGGACAGGGGAGAGACCCAGTACTTC.

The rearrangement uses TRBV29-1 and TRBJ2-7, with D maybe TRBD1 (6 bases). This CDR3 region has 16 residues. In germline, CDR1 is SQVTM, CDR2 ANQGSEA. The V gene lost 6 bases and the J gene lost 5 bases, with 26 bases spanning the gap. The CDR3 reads CSVLGRGSPPVHEQYF. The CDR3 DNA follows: TGCAGCGTCCTCGGCAGGGGCTCTCCTCCGGTTCACGAGCAGTACTTC.

This CDR3 is CAWSEMGAGQAFF. The CDR3 DNA follows: TGTGCCTGGAGTGAAATGGGGGCTGGGCAAGCTTTCTTT. This chain uses TRBV30 with TRBJ1-1, with D perhaps TRBD1 (6 bases). The V gene's germline CDR1 is GTSNPN and CDR2 SVGIG (reference sequence). V lost 1 base and J 9 bases, leaving 15 bases between the germline ends. The CDR3 is made up of 13 amino acids.

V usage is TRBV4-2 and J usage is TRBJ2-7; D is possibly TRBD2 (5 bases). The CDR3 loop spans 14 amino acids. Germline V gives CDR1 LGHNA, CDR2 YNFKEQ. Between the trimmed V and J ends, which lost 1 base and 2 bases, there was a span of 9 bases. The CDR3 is CASSQGRGTYEQYF. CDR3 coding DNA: TGTGCCAGCAGCCAAGGGAGAGGGACCTACGAGCAGTACTTC.

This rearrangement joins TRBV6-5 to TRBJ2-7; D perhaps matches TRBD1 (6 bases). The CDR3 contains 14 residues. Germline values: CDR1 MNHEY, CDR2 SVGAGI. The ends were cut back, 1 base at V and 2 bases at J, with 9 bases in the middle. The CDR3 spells CASSYLGDTYEQYF. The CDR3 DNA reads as TGTGCCAGCAGTTACTTGGGGGACACCTACGAGCAGTACTTC.

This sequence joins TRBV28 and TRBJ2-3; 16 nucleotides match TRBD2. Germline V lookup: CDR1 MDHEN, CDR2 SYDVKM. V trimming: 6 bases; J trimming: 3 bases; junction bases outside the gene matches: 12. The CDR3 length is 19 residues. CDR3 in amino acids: CASRGPGTSGRGETDTQYF. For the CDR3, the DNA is TGTGCCAGCAGGGGCCCCGGGACTAGCGGGAGGGGGGAGACAGATACGCAGTATTTT.

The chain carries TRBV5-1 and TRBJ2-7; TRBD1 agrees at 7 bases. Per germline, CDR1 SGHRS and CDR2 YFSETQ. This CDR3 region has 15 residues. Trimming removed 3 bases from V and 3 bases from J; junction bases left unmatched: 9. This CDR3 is CASSWGQLGLYEQYF. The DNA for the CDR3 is TGCGCCAGCAGCTGGGGACAGCTAGGCCTCTACGAGCAGTACTTC. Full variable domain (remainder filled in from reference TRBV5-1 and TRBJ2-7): KAGVTQTPRYLIKTRGQQVTLSCSPISGHRSVSWYQQTPGQGLQFLFEYFSETQRNKGNFPGRFSGRQFSNSRSEMNVSTLELGDSALYLCASSWGQLGLYEQYFGPGTRLTVT.

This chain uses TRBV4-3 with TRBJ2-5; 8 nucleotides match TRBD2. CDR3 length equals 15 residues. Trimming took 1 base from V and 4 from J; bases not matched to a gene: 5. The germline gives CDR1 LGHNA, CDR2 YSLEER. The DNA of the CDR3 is TGCGCCAGCAGCCAAGGACCGGGGGGGGGAGAGACCCAGTACTTC. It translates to CASSQGPGGGETQYF.

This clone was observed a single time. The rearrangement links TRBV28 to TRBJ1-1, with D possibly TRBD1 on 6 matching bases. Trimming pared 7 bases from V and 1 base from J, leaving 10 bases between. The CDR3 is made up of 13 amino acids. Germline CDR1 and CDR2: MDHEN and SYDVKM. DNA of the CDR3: TGTGCCAGCATCATACAGGGGAACACTGAAGCTTTCTTT. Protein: CASIIQGNTEAFF.

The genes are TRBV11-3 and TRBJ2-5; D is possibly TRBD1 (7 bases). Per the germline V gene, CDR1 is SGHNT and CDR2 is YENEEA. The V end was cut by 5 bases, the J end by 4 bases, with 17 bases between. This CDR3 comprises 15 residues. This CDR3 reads CASSEGGGAVETQYF. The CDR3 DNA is TGTGCCAGCAGCGAAGGAGGGGGCGCGGTAGAGACCCAGTACTTC.

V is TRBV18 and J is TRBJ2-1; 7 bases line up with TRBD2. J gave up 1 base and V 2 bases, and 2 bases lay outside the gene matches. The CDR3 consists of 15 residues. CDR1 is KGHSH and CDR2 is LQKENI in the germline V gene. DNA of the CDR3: TGTGCCAGCTCACCAGGGGGAGGGTCCTACAATGAGCAGTTCTTC. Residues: CASSPGGGSYNEQFF.

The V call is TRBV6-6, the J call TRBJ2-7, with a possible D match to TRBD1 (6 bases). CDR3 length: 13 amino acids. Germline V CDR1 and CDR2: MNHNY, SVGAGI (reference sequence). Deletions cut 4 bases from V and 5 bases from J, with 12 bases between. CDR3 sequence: CASSLTGSHEQYF. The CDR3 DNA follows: TGTGCCAGCAGTTTAACAGGGTCCCACGAGCAGTACTTC.